Below are 26 T cell receptor beta chains sequenced from a single sample in a study of blood T cell repertoires in COVID-19. Only in-frame clones appear in the TCRdb table, and some are missing; sequencing was by immunoSEQ multiplex PCR. The data show roughly 340,000 clones, with roughly 90% seen just once and 3% held by the top ten. The sample was peripheral blood. These receptor sequences come from a woman between 25 and 40 years old with COVID-19, enrolled during active disease.

This sequence joins TRBV4-3 and TRBJ2-2; 8 positions match TRBD2. The trim removed 5 bases at V and 2 bases at J, leaving 4 bases unmatched. The CDR3 loop spans 15 amino acids. The germline gives CDR1 LGHNA, CDR2 YSLEER. CDR3 region: CASSKSGRNTGELFF. The CDR3 DNA sequence: TGCGCCAGCAGCAAAAGCGGGAGAAACACCGGGGAGCTGTTTTTT.

The chain couples TRBV5-8 to TRBJ1-5; 12 bases are a match to TRBD1. V trimming: 5 bases; J trimming: 0 bases; junction bases outside the gene matches: 6. The CDR3 totals 17 residues. Per germline, CDR1 SGHTS and CDR2 YDEGEE. CDR3 coding DNA: TGTGCCAGCAGTCGGGACAGGGGGCTCTATAGCAATCAGCCCCAGCATTTT. The encoded protein is CASSRDRGLYSNQPQHF.

The gene calls are TRBV30 and TRBJ2-1, with D perhaps matching TRBD2 (6 bases). The CDR3 contains 15 residues. From germline, CDR1 is GTSNPN and CDR2 SVGIG (reference sequence). Deletions cut 2 bases from V and 5 bases from J, with 16 bases between. The CDR3 region is CAWSFGSAINNEQFF. CDR3 coding DNA: TGTGCCTGGAGTTTCGGGAGCGCTATTAACAATGAGCAGTTCTTC.

J is TRBJ2-3 and V is TRBV9; the match to TRBD2 covers 7 bases. J lost 3 bases, V lost 0 bases, and 7 bases had no gene match. The CDR3 is 16 amino acids. CDR1 is SGDLS and CDR2 is YYNGEE in the germline V gene. CDR3 protein: CASSVGDYPLTDTQYF. Written as DNA, the CDR3 is TGTGCCAGCAGCGTAGGGGACTATCCCCTTACAGATACGCAGTATTTT.

CDR3 sequence: CASSYLTGSGESNQPQHF. The CDR3 DNA is TGTGCCAGCAGTTACCTAACAGGATCCGGCGAAAGCAATCAGCCCCAGCATTTT. The genes are TRBV6-2 or TRBV6-3 and TRBJ1-5; tentatively, D is TRBD1 (5 bases). Trimming removed 2 bases at V and 1 base at J, with 18 bases between. The CDR3 has 18 amino acids. CDR1 MNHEY and CDR2 SVGEGT come from the germline V gene.

The gene calls are TRBV27 and TRBJ1-4, with 7 nucleotides matching TRBD1. This CDR3 is built from 17 residues. Trimming cost V 2 bases and J 2 bases; bases outside gene matches: 8. Germline V gene lookup returns CDR1 MNHEY and CDR2 SMNVEV (reference sequence). The CDR3 protein is CASSLNRGPATNEKLFF. The CDR3 DNA is TGTGCCAGCAGTTTAAACAGGGGCCCTGCCACTAATGAAAAACTGTTTTTT.

This chain links TRBV28 with TRBJ1-5, with TRBD1 identical over 9 bases. This CDR3 spans 15 amino acids. The junction had 4 bases not matched to a gene; V was cut back by 5 bases and J by 2 bases. CDR1 is MDHEN, CDR2 SYDVKM, per germline. The CDR3 nucleotides read TGTGCCAGCAGTCACAGGACAGGGGGCAATCAGCCCCAGCATTTT. This gives the protein CASSHRTGGNQPQHF.

The chain has TRBV2 and TRBJ1-1; D is uncertain. CDR1 and CDR2 (germline): SNHLY, FYNNEI. Trimming pared 3 bases from V and 7 bases from J, leaving 9 bases between. The CDR3 spans 12 residues. This chain's CDR3 is CASSDEAVEAFF. CDR3 sequence (DNA): TGTGCCAGCAGTGATGAGGCCGTTGAAGCTTTCTTT. Looking up the rest from reference TRBV2 and TRBJ1-1 gives the full variable domain: EPEVTQTPSHQVTQMGQEVILRCVPISNHLYFYWYRQILGQKVEFLVSFYNNEISEKSEIFDDQFSVERPDGSNFTLKIRSTKLEDSAMYFCASSDEAVEAFFGQGTRLTVV.

CDR3 sequence (DNA): TGTGCCATCAGCACCGGGACTATGTTTAATGAGCAGTTCTTC. It yields the protein CAISTGTMFNEQFF. V is TRBV10-3 and J is TRBJ2-1, with 7 nucleotides matching TRBD2. Trimming at V came to 6 bases and at J to 7 bases, leaving 9 bases not matched to a gene. The germline CDR1 and CDR2 sequences are ENHRY and SYGVKD. This CDR3 has 14 residues.

The CDR3 DNA follows: TGTGCCAGCAGGAAGACAGGGGCTTATCAGCCCCAGCATTTT. This sequence encodes CASRKTGAYQPQHF. The chain joins TRBV28 to TRBJ1-5; 8 positions match TRBD1. The V segment lost 6 bases and the J segment 5 bases; nucleotides outside the gene matches: 6. Germline CDR1 is MDHEN and CDR2 is SYDVKM. The CDR3 runs to 14 residues.

This sequence joins TRBV7-9 and TRBJ1-3; D remains unclear. The CDR3 consists of 15 residues. The germline V gene has CDR1 SEHNR and CDR2 FQNEAQ (reference sequence). Trimming stripped 5 bases from V and 2 bases from J, with 13 bases between. The CDR3 spells CASSPVAVAGNTIYF. The CDR3, as DNA: TGTGCCAGCAGCCCCGTGGCGGTGGCTGGAAACACCATATATTTT.

The CDR3 loop is CASSYSRGRDYGYTF. The CDR3, as DNA: TGTGCCAGCAGTTACTCCAGGGGTCGGGACTATGGCTACACCTTC. V gene TRBV6-5 combines with J gene TRBJ1-2, with D possibly being TRBD1 (6 bases). Germline V lookup: CDR1 MNHEY, CDR2 SVGAGI. The CDR3 sequence is 15 residues long. V gave up 0 bases and J gave up 3 bases, with 11 bases separating them.

This clone was picked up one time. The genes are TRBV28 and TRBJ1-1; D is uncertain. Germline CDR1 is MDHEN and CDR2 is SYDVKM. Trimming shortened V by 3 bases and J by 6 bases, and 8 bases separated the two germline ends. This CDR3 is 12 amino acids long. In DNA form, the CDR3 reads TGTGCCAGCAGTTTTCGAAGCGCTGAAGCTTTCTTT. This codes for CASSFRSAEAFF.

The gene calls are TRBV5-6 and TRBJ2-7, with a possible D match to TRBD1 (5 bases). The ends were cut back, 0 bases at V and 3 bases at J, with 19 bases in the middle. Germline CDR1 is SGHDT and CDR2 is YYEEEE. The CDR3 runs to 17 residues. The CDR3 here is CASSLGPPRDNIYEQYF. In DNA, the CDR3 is TGTGCCAGCAGCTTGGGCCCGCCCAGGGATAATATCTACGAGCAGTACTTC.

The CDR3 region is CASSHAPPGRELFF. Here the CDR3 DNA reads TGCGCCAGCAGCCATGCGCCCCCAGGCCGGGAGCTGTTTTTT. The chain couples TRBV4-3 to TRBJ2-2; D call uncertain. The CDR3 totals 14 residues. V was clipped by 3 bases and J by 9 bases, with 14 bases between them. CDR1 LGHNA and CDR2 YSLEER come from the germline V gene.

V and J are TRBV12-3 or TRBV12-4 and TRBJ1-4, with no clear D. The CDR3 loop spans 12 amino acids. V lost 1 base and J 8 bases, leaving 5 bases between the germline ends. The CDR3, as DNA: TGTGCCAGCAGTTTAGGGAGGGAAAAACTGTTTTTT. Amino acids: CASSLGREKLFF.

The rearrangement joins TRBV9 to TRBJ2-2, with 14 bases aligning to TRBD2. Germline lookup yields CDR1 SGDLS and CDR2 YYNGEE. The CDR3 has 19 amino acids. Unmatched junction bases numbered 15, after V lost 5 bases and J lost 6 bases. DNA for the CDR3: TGTGCCAGCAGTGCTTCCGGGACTAGCGGGAGTCTTATATCCGGGGAGCTGTTTTTT. The encoded protein is CASSASGTSGSLISGELFF.

The chain employs TRBV30 and TRBJ2-1; 8 nucleotides match TRBD2. Trimming removed 2 bases from V and 0 bases from J; junction bases left unmatched: 3. The germline V gene encodes CDR1 GTSNPN and CDR2 SVGIG (reference sequence). The CDR3 is made up of 15 amino acids. CDR3 bases: TGTGCCTGGAGTTTAGCGGGATACTCCTACAATGAGCAGTTCTTC. Its translation is CAWSLAGYSYNEQFF.

V usage is TRBV19 and J usage is TRBJ1-5, with 9 bases matching TRBD1. The germline gives CDR1 LNHDA, CDR2 SQIVND (reference sequence). V shed 3 bases, J shed 3 bases, and the junction held 6 bases outside the gene matches. This CDR3 region has 16 residues. The CDR3 DNA is TGTGCCAGTAGTATCCTGGGACAGGGAAACAATCAGCCCCAGCATTTT. Amino acid sequence: CASSILGQGNNQPQHF.

This chain uses TRBV29-1 with TRBJ2-1, with a weak D call TRBD1 (6 bases). CDR3 length: 13 residues. The germline V and J ends were trimmed by 6 bases and 1 base, with 10 bases remaining between them. CDR1 and CDR2 (germline): SQVTM, ANQGSEA. The CDR3 loop reads CSVQRGSYNEQFF. The CDR3 coding sequence is TGCAGCGTGCAGAGGGGGTCCTACAATGAGCAGTTCTTC.

The chain employs TRBV11-2 and TRBJ2-5; D not resolved. The V end was cut by 3 bases, the J end by 5 bases, with 16 bases between. This CDR3 has 15 residues. CDR1 is SGHAT and CDR2 is FQNNGV in the germline V gene. The CDR3 loop is CASSFVSPPPETQYF. The DNA for the CDR3 is TGTGCCAGCAGCTTCGTGAGTCCCCCGCCGGAGACCCAGTACTTC. Combining the CDR3 with reference TRBV11-2 and TRBJ2-5 gives the whole variable domain EAGVAQSPRYKIIEKRQSVAFWCNPISGHATLYWYQQILGQGPKLLIQFQNNGVVDDSQLPKDRFSAERLKGVDSTLKIQPAKLEDSAVYLCASSFVSPPPETQYFGPGTRLLVL.

The chain carries TRBV2 and TRBJ2-3; D may be TRBD1 (6 bases). This CDR3 has 15 residues. Deletions cut 6 bases from V and 4 bases from J, with 17 bases between. The germline gives CDR1 SNHLY, CDR2 FYNNEI. Here the CDR3 reads CASSDRPDDPDTQYF. For the CDR3, the DNA is TGTGCCAGCAGCGACAGGCCCGACGACCCAGATACGCAGTATTTT.

The V gene is TRBV5-1, the J gene TRBJ2-5, with 7 bases fitting TRBD2. Looked up from germline, CDR1 is SGHRS and CDR2 is YFSETQ. This CDR3 contains 15 residues. The V segment lost 4 bases and the J segment 4 bases; nucleotides outside the gene matches: 10. CDR3 DNA sequence: TGCGCCAGCAGCCCACCTCGGGGGGAGGGAGAGACCCAGTACTTC. Protein product: CASSPPRGEGETQYF.

This clone was recorded only once. Within the sample, other DNA sequences also encode this same CDR3. This rearrangement joins TRBV19 to TRBJ1-1; unclear D gene. V was clipped by 1 base and J by 1 base, with 7 bases between them. This CDR3 has 14 amino acids. CDR1 is LNHDA and CDR2 is SQIVND in the germline V gene (reference sequence). This CDR3 is CASSIGGGNTEAFF. The CDR3 coding sequence is TGTGCCAGTAGTATAGGCGGAGGGAACACTGAAGCTTTCTTT.

The chain uses TRBV7-8 and TRBJ2-1; D perhaps matches TRBD2 (6 bases). CDR1 and CDR2 (germline): SGHVS, FQNEAQ. V was pared by 2 bases and J by 3 bases, with 11 bases between. This CDR3 has 15 residues. CDR3 sequence (DNA): TGTGCCAGCAGCTTATACGAGGACTACTACAATGAGCAGTTCTTC. It specifies CASSLYEDYYNEQFF.

The V and J genes are TRBV6-6 and TRBJ2-7; no firm D call. V gave up 6 bases and J gave up 5 bases, with 8 bases separating them. The V gene's germline CDR1 is MNHNY and CDR2 SVGAGI (reference sequence). The CDR3 extends over 11 amino acids. CDR3 in DNA: TGTGCCAGCAGGTCCTACCACGAGCAGTACTTC. Translating gives CASRSYHEQYF.